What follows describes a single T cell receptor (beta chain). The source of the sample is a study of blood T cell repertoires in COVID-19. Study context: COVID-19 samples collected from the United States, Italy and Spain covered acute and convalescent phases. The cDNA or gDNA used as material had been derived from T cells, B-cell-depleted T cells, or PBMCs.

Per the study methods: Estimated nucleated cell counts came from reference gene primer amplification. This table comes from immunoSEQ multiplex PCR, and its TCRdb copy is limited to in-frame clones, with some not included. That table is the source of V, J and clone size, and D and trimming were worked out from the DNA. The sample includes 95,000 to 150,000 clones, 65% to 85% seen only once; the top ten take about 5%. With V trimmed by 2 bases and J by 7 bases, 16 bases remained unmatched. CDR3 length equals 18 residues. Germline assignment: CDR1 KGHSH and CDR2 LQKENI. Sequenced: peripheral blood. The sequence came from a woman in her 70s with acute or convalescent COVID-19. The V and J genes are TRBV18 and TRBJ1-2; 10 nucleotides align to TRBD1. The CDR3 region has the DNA TGTGCCAGCTCACCATCAACGGGACAGGGGTCGGGCGGCTCTGGCTACACCTTC. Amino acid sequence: CASSPSTGQGSGGSGYTF.